This TCR beta chain derives from a study of monozygotic twins with inflammatory bowel disease. Reanalyzing the 5' RACE reads, TCRdb keeps one entry per CDR3 protein, without DNA. The table lists approximately 380,000 distinct CDR3 sequences, with just over 2.5% in the top ten. This TCR came from a human donor with ulcerative colitis or Crohn's disease, or a healthy co-twin of an affected twin (not recorded which). Input material: blood.

The chain's CDR3 is CASSLATSGGLDTQYF. The gene calls are TRBV7-2 and TRBJ2-3; TCRdb outputs TRBD2, but without DNA this stays unchecked. This CDR3 contains 16 residues. Germline V lookup: CDR1 SGHTA, CDR2 FQGNSA.